Below, one TCR beta chain is given with its context. This sample stems from a study of T cell clones after liver transplantation. Trimming removed 3 bases at V and 6 bases at J, with 12 bases between. Per the germline V gene, CDR1 is LNHDA and CDR2 is SQIVND (reference sequence). The CDR3 runs 14 residues. Measured with immunoSEQ multiplex PCR; TCRdb has only the in-frame clones, and not every one. This table has about 120,000 clones, roughly nine tenths appearing once. The sequence was collected from a human patient who received a liver transplant. Part of the T cell pool may stem from the graft donor. Sequences were derived from CD4+ T cells from blood, sampled 12 months after liver transplant. The chain has TRBV19 and TRBJ2-4; TRBD1 is a possible D gene (6 bases). CDR3 sequence: CASSIQGQVNIQYF. The CDR3 DNA is TGTGCCAGTAGTATTCAGGGGCAAGTAAACATTCAGTACTTC. Variable domain in full (rest from reference TRBV19 and TRBJ2-4): DGGITQSPKYLFRKEGQNVTLSCEQNLNHDAMYWYRQDPGQGLRLIYYSQIVNDFQKGDIAEGYSVSREKKESFPLTVTSAQKNPTAFYLCASSIQGQVNIQYFGAGTRLSVL.